This TCR beta chain was profiled in a study of T cell responses to AZD1222 COVID-19 vaccine. Study outcomes and limitations: Spike regions recognized by vaccine-associated CD4 TCRs spanned the protein, led by 160-218 and 743-854. An increase in Spike-specific TCR breadth and depth was observed after two AZD1222 doses. Repertoire sampling happened only post peak T cell response.

Clones were read by immunoSEQ multiplex PCR, and TCRdb kept only the in-frame ones, dropping some. The table records around 77,000 clones, about nine tenths of them present only once. On this clone itself: The antigen is not known.

Germline values: CDR1 ENHRY, CDR2 SYGVKD. The CDR3 totals 17 residues. Trimming stripped 6 bases from V and 0 bases from J, with 17 bases between. The sequence derives from an adult in good health. J is TRBJ1-4 and V is TRBV10-3; D not certain. The sample here was peripheral blood, taken on day 0 of AZD1222 vaccination. CDR3 residues: CAISAVASSSTNEKLFF. For the CDR3, the DNA is TGTGCCATCAGCGCCGTGGCCTCGAGTTCAACTAATGAAAAACTGTTTTTT.